One and the same sample provided the 26 T cell receptor beta chains below, sequenced in a study of T cells after yellow fever vaccination. One entry per CDR3 protein results from TCRdb running MiXCR on the 5' RACE reads. Here the sample spans approximately 110,000 distinct CDR3 sequences, 8.4% being singletons. The starting material was CD8+ T cells sorted from PBMCs, obtained 45 days after the yellow fever booster vaccination. The origin of the receptors is a man aged 30 to 45 who received the YFV17D yellow fever vaccine.

This clonotype was found many times. The V and J genes are TRBV5-1 and TRBJ2-1, with 13 bases that match TRBD2. Germline lookup yields CDR1 SGHRS and CDR2 YFSETQ. The CDR3 contains 19 residues. The trim removed 4 bases at V and 2 bases at J, leaving 12 bases unmatched. CDR3 nucleotides: TGCGCCAGCAGCCCCACCGGGACTAGCGGGACGTACACCTACAATGAGCAGTTCTTC. Its translation is CASSPTGTSGTYTYNEQFF.

This clonotype was detected many times. This chain joins TRBV18 and TRBJ2-1, with 7 bases aligning to TRBD1. Germline loops: CDR1 KGHSH, CDR2 LQKENI. The ends lost 3 bases at V and 1 base at J; junction bases unmatched: 9. This CDR3 contains 17 residues. The CDR3 protein is CASSPGTALPSYNEQFF. The DNA for the CDR3 is TGTGCCAGCTCACCGGGGACAGCACTCCCTTCCTACAATGAGCAGTTCTTC. Variable domain in full (rest from reference TRBV18 and TRBJ2-1): NAGVMQNPRHLVRRRGQEARLRCSPMKGHSHVYWYRQLPEEGLKFMVYLQKENIIDESGMPKERFSAEFPKEGPSILRIQQVVRGDSAAYFCASSPGTALPSYNEQFFGPGTRLTVL.

This clonotype was detected only a few times. This chain links TRBV20-1 with TRBJ2-5, with unresolved D. The CDR3 spans 10 residues. V lost 2 bases and J lost 3, with 1 base in between. In germline, CDR1 is DFQATT, CDR2 SNEGSKA (reference sequence). The CDR3 sequence: CSARKETQYF. CDR3 DNA: TGCAGTGCTAGAAAAGAGACCCAGTACTTC.

This clonotype was found many times. The V and J genes are TRBV20-1 and TRBJ2-7, with D perhaps matching TRBD1 (6 bases). This CDR3 comprises 12 residues. V was trimmed by 2 bases and J by 4 bases, leaving 9 bases between them. CDR1 and CDR2 from the germline V gene are DFQATT and SNEGSKA (reference sequence). CDR3 nucleotides: TGCAGTGCTAGACTTACAGGGTACGAGCAGTACTTC. It specifies CSARLTGYEQYF.

This clonotype was counted many times. V is TRBV7-2 and J is TRBJ2-1; maybe TRBD2 (5 bases). This CDR3 spans 15 amino acids. Between the trimmed V and J ends, which lost 6 bases and 0 bases, there was a span of 12 bases. The germline V gene encodes CDR1 SGHTA and CDR2 FQGNSA. CDR3 DNA: TGTGCCAGCAGTCCGGACTTCTCCTCCTACAATGAGCAGTTCTTC. It codes for CASSPDFSSYNEQFF.

In its sample, this clonotype was seen many times. The chain uses TRBV10-3 and TRBJ2-7; TRBD1 matches at 7 bases. From germline, CDR1 is ENHRY and CDR2 SYGVKD. V lost 2 bases, J lost 0 bases, and 1 base stayed unmatched. The CDR3 runs 14 residues. CDR3 sequence reads: CAISETGVSYEQYF. CDR3 sequence (DNA): TGTGCCATCAGTGAGACAGGGGTCTCCTACGAGCAGTACTTC.

This clonotype was seen a handful of times. In DNA, the CDR3 is TGTGCCAGCAGTTTGACAGCGAATCAGCCCCAGCATTTT. It translates to CASSLTANQPQHF. The chain recombines TRBV27 with TRBJ1-5; tentative D call: TRBD1 (5 bases). From germline, CDR1 is MNHEY and CDR2 SMNVEV (reference sequence). Between the trimmed V and J ends, which lost 3 bases and 4 bases, there was a span of 7 bases. This CDR3 has 13 residues.

This clonotype was counted many times. CDR3 in amino acids: CASSLDFRASGTF. In DNA, the CDR3 is TGTGCCAGCAGCTTAGATTTTCGGGCGTCTGGCACCTTC. The chain has TRBV7-9 and TRBJ1-2; D is unclear. This CDR3 has 13 residues. Germline V lookup: CDR1 SEHNR, CDR2 FQNEAQ (reference sequence). V lost 1 base and J 13 bases, leaving 16 bases between the germline ends.

At least ten counts were recorded for this clonotype. V gene TRBV5-1 combines with J gene TRBJ2-1; D is undetermined. The CDR3 totals 15 residues. Germline V gene sequence: CDR1 SGHRS, CDR2 YFSETQ. V dropped 0 bases and J dropped 5 bases, with 12 bases sitting between them. The CDR3 sequence is CASSLEALVDNEQFF. CDR3 in DNA: TGCGCCAGCAGCTTGGAGGCCCTCGTGGACAATGAGCAGTTCTTC.

This chain uses TRBV6-1 with TRBJ2-3, with 8 bases aligning to TRBD1. The CDR3 has 16 amino acids. The V segment lost 6 bases and the J segment 6 bases; nucleotides outside the gene matches: 14. Per germline, CDR1 MNHNS and CDR2 SASEGT. The CDR3 sequence is CASSLSDRAGLDTQYF. The CDR3 nucleotides read TGTGCCAGCAGCCTTTCGGACAGGGCCGGTTTGGATACGCAGTATTTT.

This clonotype was seen repeatedly, ten times or more. V gene TRBV6-5 combines with J gene TRBJ2-6; D is undetermined. V was pared by 5 bases and J by 4 bases, with 3 bases between. Germline V CDR1 and CDR2: MNHEY, SVGAGI. There are 12 residues in the CDR3. CDR3 DNA: TGTGCCAGCAGTACGGGGGCCAACGTCCTGACTTTC. It codes for CASSTGANVLTF.

This clonotype showed up many times. The genes are TRBV29-1 and TRBJ2-7; 7 bases match TRBD1. Unmatched junction bases numbered 2, after V lost 2 bases and J lost 1 base. Germline lookup yields CDR1 SQVTM and CDR2 ANQGSEA. The CDR3 sequence is 13 residues long. CDR3 protein: CSVEKGASYEQYF. DNA of the CDR3: TGCAGCGTTGAAAAGGGGGCTTCCTACGAGCAGTACTTC.

This clonotype was detected many times. The CDR3 DNA reads TGTGCCAGCAGCTTAACTAGCGGGATCAATGAGCAGTTCTTC. This encodes CASSLTSGINEQFF. V is TRBV7-6 and J is TRBJ2-1; 10 bases align to TRBD2. CDR3 size: 14 residues. V gave up 2 bases and J gave up 6 bases; unmatched junction bases: 1. Germline CDR1 is SGHVS and CDR2 is FNYEAQ.

The J gene is TRBJ2-2, the V gene TRBV9; D is uncertain. The CDR3 covers 14 residues. Trimming cost V 3 bases and J 13 bases, with 19 bases left between them. Germline loops: CDR1 SGDLS, CDR2 YYNGEE. The CDR3 nucleotides read TGTGCCAGCAGCGCCCGTAGTGGACCAGTAGGGCTGTTTTTT. Residues: CASSARSGPVGLFF.

This clonotype was detected many times. V gene TRBV12-3 or TRBV12-4 combines with J gene TRBJ2-2; 7 positions match TRBD2. Trimming took 8 bases from V and 6 from J; bases not matched to a gene: 3. This CDR3 has 12 residues. The CDR3 is CASGLAAGELFF. The CDR3 DNA sequence: TGTGCCAGCGGGCTAGCGGCCGGGGAGCTGTTTTTT.

The chain is built from TRBV18 and TRBJ2-1; 7 bases are shared with TRBD2. The CDR3 extends over 19 amino acids. Germline V gene data show CDR1 as KGHSH and CDR2 as LQKENI. With 4 bases clipped from V and 3 bases from J, the junction kept 18 bases outside the gene matches. The CDR3 region has the DNA TGTGCCAGCTCACACTCGACTACTGTACTAGCGCCGATCTACAATGAGCAGTTCTTC. Protein product: CASSHSTTVLAPIYNEQFF.

This clonotype was seen a handful of times. CDR3 residues: CASGHKGPLGGRNEKLFF. DNA of the CDR3: TGTGCCAGCGGCCATAAGGGTCCCCTAGGAGGGCGTAATGAAAAACTGTTTTTT. The V and J genes are TRBV6-1 and TRBJ1-4; D remains unclear. The V gene lost 8 bases and the J gene lost 4 bases, with 26 bases spanning the gap. This CDR3 contains 18 residues. Germline V gene sequence: CDR1 MNHNS, CDR2 SASEGT.

This clonotype was seen only a few times. The V and J genes are TRBV7-2 and TRBJ2-5; no definite D call. The V end was cut by 0 bases, the J end by 5 bases, with 19 bases between. This CDR3 spans 17 amino acids. Germline V gives CDR1 SGHTA, CDR2 FQGNSA. The CDR3 loop is CASSLALEMGFGETQYF. The CDR3 DNA follows: TGTGCCAGCAGCTTAGCGCTGGAGATGGGTTTTGGGGAGACCCAGTACTTC.

This clonotype was counted many times. The rearrangement links TRBV7-2 to TRBJ2-3; 10 nucleotides agree with TRBD2. CDR1 is SGHTA, CDR2 FQGNSA, per germline. The CDR3 loop spans 18 amino acids. V shed 2 bases, J shed 0 bases, and the junction held 8 bases outside the gene matches. This CDR3 reads CASSLRLAGEISTDTQYF. The CDR3 nucleotides read TGTGCCAGCAGCTTAAGGCTAGCGGGAGAGATAAGCACAGATACGCAGTATTTT.

Many counts were recorded for this clonotype. The chain carries TRBV12-3 or TRBV12-4 and TRBJ2-7, with 8 bases matching TRBD2. This CDR3 contains 14 residues. The V segment lost 6 bases and the J segment 2 bases; nucleotides outside the gene matches: 6. CDR3 sequence reads: CASSPGAGAYEQYF. The CDR3 DNA is TGTGCCAGCAGCCCTGGAGCGGGAGCCTACGAGCAGTACTTC.

The V and J genes are TRBV7-9 and TRBJ2-7; maybe TRBD2 (6 bases). V was clipped by 6 bases and J by 3 bases, with 15 bases between them. Germline V gene lookup returns CDR1 SEHNR and CDR2 FQNEAQ (reference sequence). The CDR3 covers 14 residues. The CDR3 DNA sequence: TGTGCCAGCAGTGGGTCGGAGGAGGGCTACGAGCAGTACTTC. Translated, it gives CASSGSEEGYEQYF. The full variable domain, rest sourced from reference TRBV7-9 and TRBJ2-7, is DTGVSQNPRHKITKRGQNVTFRCDPISEHNRLYWYRQTLGQGPEFLTYFQNEAQLEKSRLLSDRFSAERPKGSFSTLEIQRTEQGDSAMYLCASSGSEEGYEQYFGPGTRLTVT.

At least ten counts were recorded for this clonotype. The gene calls are TRBV7-9 and TRBJ2-7; 11 positions agree with TRBD2. Germline V gene sequence: CDR1 SEHNR, CDR2 FQNEAQ (reference sequence). The CDR3 covers 15 residues. The junction had 6 bases not matched to a gene; V was cut back by 3 bases and J by 5 bases. CDR3 residues: CASSLVLAGGNEQYF. For the CDR3, the DNA is TGTGCCAGCAGCTTGGTCCTAGCGGGAGGAAACGAGCAGTACTTC.

This clonotype was seen a handful of times. The chain carries TRBV19 and TRBJ2-7; 8 bases match TRBD2. The V gene end was trimmed by 5 bases and the J gene end by 4 bases; junction bases not matched to a gene: 10. Per germline, CDR1 LNHDA and CDR2 SQIVND (reference sequence). This CDR3 has 15 amino acids. CDR3 DNA: TGTGCCAGTAGTCAGTTAGCGGGATCCGAGTACGAGCAGTACTTC. It translates to CASSQLAGSEYEQYF.

V usage is TRBV12-3 or TRBV12-4 and J usage is TRBJ2-7; 12 bases fit TRBD1. CDR3 length: 18 amino acids. With 3 bases clipped from V and 2 bases from J, the junction kept 11 bases outside the gene matches. The CDR3 here is CASSFLGGRDRGPYEQYF. The DNA of the CDR3 is TGTGCCAGCAGTTTCCTCGGAGGCCGGGACAGGGGGCCCTACGAGCAGTACTTC.

This clonotype showed up many times. The chain uses TRBV18 and TRBJ2-3, with D hard to call. The V end was cut by 3 bases, the J end by 1 base, with 8 bases between. CDR1 KGHSH and CDR2 LQKENI come from the germline V gene. The CDR3 loop spans 14 amino acids. CDR3 coding DNA: TGTGCCAGCTCACCGCCGGATGGCACAGATACGCAGTATTTT. It translates to CASSPPDGTDTQYF. Complete variable domain (other parts from reference TRBV18 and TRBJ2-3): NAGVMQNPRHLVRRRGQEARLRCSPMKGHSHVYWYRQLPEEGLKFMVYLQKENIIDESGMPKERFSAEFPKEGPSILRIQQVVRGDSAAYFCASSPPDGTDTQYFGPGTRLTVL.

As to this clonotype: One base away lies a much larger clone, so this may be a sequencing read error. It is likely a read error, because the conserved phenylalanine at the end of the CDR3 is missing. The chain employs TRBV7-3 and TRBJ2-1; tentatively, D is TRBD1 (6 bases). CDR1 is SGHTA, CDR2 FQGTGA, per germline. V lost 3 bases and J 5 bases, leaving 14 bases between the germline ends. This CDR3 contains 15 residues. This chain's CDR3 is CASSFLGGLDNEQFY. DNA of the CDR3: TGTGCCAGCAGCTTCCTAGGGGGTCTGGACAATGAGCAGTTCTAC.